This T cell receptor beta chain was captured by sequencing in a study of technical replicates of blood from a handful of donors (TCRdb year 2017). About this clone itself: This receptor's antigen is unknown. No qualities accompany the bases; no much larger clone lies one base away.

Library prep was done by the immunoSEQ multiplex PCR assay. TCRdb's version of the immuneACCESS table is confined to in-frame rearrangements and falls short of the full clone set. An unresolved V gene accounts for under half of the shortfall where checked; the remainder is of unknown origin. Counted in this sample were 55,000 to 65,000 clones; 80% to 95% of them appeared once. The ten most abundant clones make up roughly 4% of the sample. The germline V gene (reference sequence) gives CDR1 as LNHNV and CDR2 as YYDKDF. V and J are trimmed by 1 base and 6 bases, and the gene matches miss 8 bases of the junction. The CDR3 sequence holds 18 residues, the cysteine and phenylalanine included. The only DNA kept is the CDR3, 54 bases in frame from the first base.

The TCR comes from a human donor in good health. Some clones in this sample may be carry-over from other donors' samples. The chain uses TRBV15 and TRBJ2-2, with 13 middle bases fitting TRBD2. The sample consisted of PBMCs. The CDR3 corresponds to CATSRVTSGRAEAGELFF. In nucleotide form, the sequence is TGTGCCACCAGCAGAGTAACTAGCGGGAGGGCCGAGGCCGGGGAGCTGTTTTTT. Joined to the reference TRBV15 and TRBJ2-2 proteins, this CDR3 gives the full variable domain: DAMVIQNPRYQVTQFGKPVTLSCSQTLNHNVMYWYQQKSSQAPKLLFHYYDKDFNNEADTPDNFQSRRPNTSFCFLDIRSPGLGDTAMYLCATSRVTSGRAEAGELFFGEGSRLTVL.